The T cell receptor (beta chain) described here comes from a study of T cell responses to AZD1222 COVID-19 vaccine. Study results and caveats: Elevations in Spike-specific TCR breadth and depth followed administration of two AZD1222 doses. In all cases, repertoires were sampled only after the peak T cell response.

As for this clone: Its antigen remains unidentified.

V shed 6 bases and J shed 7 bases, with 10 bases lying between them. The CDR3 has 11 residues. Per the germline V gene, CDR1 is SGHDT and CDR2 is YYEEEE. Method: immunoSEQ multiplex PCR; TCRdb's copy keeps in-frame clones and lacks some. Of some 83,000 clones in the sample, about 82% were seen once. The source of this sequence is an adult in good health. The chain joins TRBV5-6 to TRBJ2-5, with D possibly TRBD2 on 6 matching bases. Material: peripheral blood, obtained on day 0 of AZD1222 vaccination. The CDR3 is CASNLGGTQYF. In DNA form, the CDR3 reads TGTGCCAGCAACCTGGGGGGGACCCAGTACTTC. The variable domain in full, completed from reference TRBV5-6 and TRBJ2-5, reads DAGVTQSPTHLIKTRGQQVTLRCSPKSGHDTVSWYQQALGQGPQFIFQYYEEEERQRGNFPDRFSGHQFPNYSSELNVNALLLGDSALYLCASNLGGTQYFGPGTRLLVL.